The T cell receptor (beta chain) described here comes from a study of T cells after yellow fever vaccination. Study summary: Fractions containing few cells were prepared with SMART-Seq v4 Ultra Low Input. Regarding the study as a whole: Clones from primary vaccination mostly reappeared after the booster (around 96% CD4, just over 85% CD8). The study noted that FACS-sorted repertoires could contain abundant clonotypes contaminating from the bulk population.

A process of 5'RACE template switching, which added a universal primer site and UMIs, was used to make TCR cDNA. TCRdb analysed the 5' RACE reads with MiXCR anew, one entry per CDR3 protein. The table includes 300,000 to 400,000 distinct CDR3 sequences, roughly 8.4% detected once. On this clonotype: Its antigen is still unknown.

This receptor was taken from a man younger than 30 who received the YFV17D yellow fever vaccine. This specimen consisted of PBMCs, obtained roughly 47 days after the first yellow fever vaccination.

The CDR3: CASTSFYNEQFF. DNA of the CDR3: TGTGCCAGTACGTCGTTCTACAATGAGCAGTTCTTC. The V call is TRBV19, the J call TRBJ2-1; D unclear. The ends were cut back, 7 bases at V and 3 bases at J, with 7 bases in the middle. The CDR3 length is 12 residues. Germline-derived CDR1 and CDR2 are LNHDA and SQIVND (reference sequence).